This TCR beta chain emerged from a study of cytomegalovirus exposure and HLA in healthy donors. Regarding the study as a whole: The classifier reportedly diagnosed cytomegalovirus status with high specificity and sensitivity. The study designated 150 or so TCR beta chains cytomegalovirus-associated.

Researchers ran the PCR with 60 Vbeta and 13 Jbeta primers. The repertoire was sequenced with immunoSEQ multiplex PCR; TCRdb's copy has only in-frame clones and lacks some. The table includes roughly 150,000 clones, 70% to 90% detected once. As regards this clone: The antigen remains unidentified.

Sequenced sample: PBMCs. The receptor's source is a man aged 25-40 years in good health and CMV-seropositive.

CDR3 DNA: TGTGCCAGCAGCTTGTCGGTTACAGTCGCCCAAGCTAACTATGGCTACACCTTC. Translated, it gives CASSLSVTVAQANYGYTF. The chain employs TRBV5-6 and TRBJ1-2; D is unclear. Germline CDR1 reads SGHDT; CDR2 reads YYEEEE. The CDR3 has 18 amino acids. The V end was cut by 1 base, the J end by 0 bases, with 19 bases between.